This TCR beta chain stems from a study of cytomegalovirus exposure and HLA in healthy donors. Each of the donors was a healthy bone marrow donor. The CDR3 runs to 18 residues. CDR1 is MGHRA and CDR2 is YSYEKL in the germline V gene. Unmatched junction bases numbered 12, after V lost 4 bases and J lost 3 bases. Vbeta (60) and Jbeta (13) primers were used in the PCR. Sequenced by immunoSEQ multiplex PCR; TCRdb stores in-frame clones only, minus some. The sample consists of under 250,000 clones, 70% to 90% of them appearing once. Study observations and caveats: Later analysis demonstrated an association between a missense DCLRE1C variant and TCR beta V- and J-gene trimming.

A word on this clone: Its target is not known.

The chain employs TRBV4-1 and TRBJ1-3; 10 positions match TRBD1. What was sequenced was PBMCs. The source is a human donor in good health. CDR3 loop: CASSLKGDRGSFGNTIYF. Here the CDR3 DNA reads TGCGCCAGCAGCCTGAAGGGGGACAGGGGATCCTTTGGAAACACCATATATTTT.